The 7 T cell receptor beta chains listed next were all sequenced from one sample in a study of cytomegalovirus exposure and HLA in healthy donors. PCR used 60 Vbeta primers and 13 Jbeta primers. Repertoires were generated with immunoSEQ multiplex PCR, while TCRdb's copy carries only in-frame clones and drops some. The table lists around 130,000 clones. Material: PBMCs. These receptors originate from a woman in her thirties or forties in good health and CMV-seronegative.

V gene TRBV19 combines with J gene TRBJ1-1; 7 bases align to TRBD1. Germline V CDR1 and CDR2: LNHDA, SQIVND (reference sequence). The length of the CDR3 is 16 residues. The V and J ends lost 3 bases and 5 bases, in that order; junction bases with no gene match: 12. This CDR3 is CASSMPSGGVGTEAFF. CDR3 DNA: TGTGCCAGTAGTATGCCGTCAGGGGGAGTAGGAACTGAAGCTTTCTTT.

This chain links TRBV6-5 with TRBJ1-1; 7 nucleotides align to TRBD1. Germline V gene data show CDR1 as MNHEY and CDR2 as SVGAGI. The V gene end was trimmed by 2 bases and the J gene end by 8 bases; junction bases not matched to a gene: 5. The CDR3 spans 13 residues. CDR3 nucleotides: TGTGCCAGCAGTTACCCCGGGACAGTAGAAGCTTTCTTT. This sequence encodes CASSYPGTVEAFF.

The chain combines TRBV5-6 with TRBJ2-1, with 8 bases that match TRBD2. Trimming took 0 bases from V and 5 from J; bases not matched to a gene: 7. Germline lookup yields CDR1 SGHDT and CDR2 YYEEEE. This CDR3 spans 16 amino acids. The CDR3 DNA is TGTGCCAGCAGCTTGGGAACGGGGGGGCCCCACAATGAGCAGTTCTTC. Residues: CASSLGTGGPHNEQFF.

This CDR3 reads CAIKEGPGNTIYF. CDR3 coding DNA: TGTGCCATCAAGGAGGGGCCTGGAAACACCATATATTTT. The rearrangement links TRBV10-3 to TRBJ1-3; a possible D gene is TRBD1 (5 bases). V dropped 7 bases and J dropped 2 bases, with 9 bases sitting between them. The germline V gene has CDR1 ENHRY and CDR2 SYGVKD. The CDR3 is 13 residues long.

V is TRBV11-2 and J is TRBJ1-3; D unclear. Trimming stripped 0 bases from V and 4 bases from J, with 10 bases between. The CDR3 spans 15 residues. Germline lookup yields CDR1 SGHAT and CDR2 FQNNGV. The CDR3 DNA reads TGTGCCAGCAGCTTAGATCAGAGCGGGGGAAACACCATATATTTT. This encodes CASSLDQSGGNTIYF.

V and J are TRBV5-1 and TRBJ2-7; possible D gene TRBD1, 6 bases. This CDR3 region has 14 residues. Germline CDR1 reads SGHRS; CDR2 reads YFSETQ. V was pared by 0 bases and J by 4 bases, with 11 bases between. CDR3 amino acids: CASSLAGQKYEQYF. The CDR3, as DNA: TGCGCCAGCAGCTTGGCTGGACAGAAATACGAGCAGTACTTC.

The genes are TRBV7-9 and TRBJ1-1, with TRBD1 matching over 11 bases. The germline V gene encodes CDR1 SEHNR and CDR2 FQNEAQ (reference sequence). V shed 4 bases and J 0 bases; nucleotides not matched to a gene: 4. This CDR3 spans 16 amino acids. The CDR3 coding sequence is TGTGCCAGCAGCTCGGACAGGGGGCAGGTGAACACTGAAGCTTTCTTT. The encoded protein is CASSSDRGQVNTEAFF.